This TCR beta chain came from a study of OX40 agonist ivuxolimab in advanced cancers. Sequencing used immunoSEQ multiplex PCR; TCRdb keeps in-frame clones, though not all of them. The repertoire has some 70,000 clones, 87% of them found once; the top ten carry about 2.7%. Comments on this clone: Its antigen remains unidentified.

The study's findings and limits: Antigen specificity was not determined for the expanded peripheral T cells.

Patients were excluded for autoimmune disease history or systemic immunosuppression. Sampling of blood occurred at baseline, cycle 4 day 1, and cycle 7 day 1. The sequence derives from an adult with an advanced solid tumor such as melanoma, head and neck, liver or kidney cancer. The sample here was CD4+ or CD8+ T cells sorted from blood, taken in a trial of the OX40 agonist ivuxolimab.

The CDR3 bases are TGTGCCACCAGCAGAGATCCAGGGGCAGATACGCAGTATTTT. Translation gives CATSRDPGADTQYF. The chain is built from TRBV15 and TRBJ2-3; a weak D match, TRBD1 (6 bases). V lost 0 bases and J 4 bases, leaving 8 bases between the germline ends. From germline, CDR1 is LNHNV and CDR2 YYDKDF (reference sequence). CDR3 length: 14 residues.